This T cell receptor beta chain was found in a study of T cells in Graves' hyperthyroidism and ophthalmopathy (dated by TCRdb to between 2019 and 2020). With respect to the entire study: Peripheral blood samples were taken at initial diagnosis, before any treatment was given. TCR Vbeta CDR3 sequencing of approximately 140 peripheral blood samples (roughly 41 ophthalmopathy, 75 or so hyperthyroidism and about 17 progressor patients) is reported in the paper. In several Graves' hyperthyroidism patients, the study also compared T-cell repertoires from thyroid tissue with T-cell repertoires from blood. TCR V-J signatures able to tell the groups apart were searched for in a discovery cohort of 100 patients, of whom about 40 had Graves' ophthalmopathy and 55 to 60 had stable Graves' hyperthyroidism. The 80 to 100 discovery patients were randomly divided into training and test sets at a 7:3 ratio. Following sampling, methimazole starting at 30 mg daily was given to hyperthyroidism patients, and high-dose intravenous methylprednisolone was given to ophthalmopathy patients. Prospective prediction of ophthalmopathy was tested in an independent validation cohort of under 20 hyperthyroidism patients and around 16 patients who later progressed to ophthalmopathy. Summary of the overall study and its limitations: In validation, progression to ophthalmopathy was predicted by the model with around 71% sensitivity and 72.22% specificity, a median of roughly six months before onset. A 13 V-J signature model separated ophthalmopathy from stable hyperthyroidism, with around 91% sensitivity and 81.08% specificity in cross-validation and 80%/75% in testing. Sample size was not statistically predetermined, and blinding of investigators to group allocation was not performed. Most expanded thyroid clonotypes (frequency above 0.001) were also detected in blood, suggesting blood repertoires may reflect thyroid immune responses.

This clonotype was seen ten or more times. This receptor's antigen is unknown. There are no base qualities to consult, and no much larger clone falls within one base. Ophthalmopathy patients had moderately to severely active disease, Clinical Activity Score of at least 3, NOSPECS grade of at least 4, and duration under 3 months. The study excluded patients with uncontrolled infections, other autoimmune diseases, pregnancy or lactation. Diagnoses relied on clinical symptoms, serum thyroxine and TRAb, thyroid ultrasound and orbital computed tomography. PBMCs were isolated from around 10 ml of fresh peripheral blood by Ficoll-Paque density gradient centrifugation. Trizol reagent was used to extract total RNA, and RNA quality was then checked on an Agilent 2100 Bioanalyzer. V lost 0 bases and J lost 5 bases; the stretch between them is 5 bases long. For CDR1 and CDR2, the germline V gene lists ENHRY and SYGVKD. The CDR3 starts with the cysteine, ends with the phenylalanine, and has 13 residues. The only DNA kept is the CDR3, 39 bases in frame from the first base.

The TCR beta CDR3 regions were amplified from RNA transcripts. The TCR CDR3 was subjected to a first round of RT-PCR using the HTBI primer set and the Qiagen OneStep RT-PCR kit. Libraries were constructed in a second round of multiplex PCR, after which size selection and purification were carried out. Paired-end sequencing of the libraries was performed with 100 bp reads on an Illumina HiSeq2000. In the original analysis: SOAPnuke was used to process the raw data, removing reads that contained adapters or uncalled bases, had a mean Phred below 15, or lacked an exact match to the constant primer or identifier. High-quality paired reads were merged using COPE v1.2.5, and each unique nucleotide sequence was defined as a clonotype. MiTCR v1.1 was used to align the clonotypes against IMGT TRBV, TRBD and TRBJ reference segments. The analysis included only V-J combinations with a frequency above 0.0001, which together covered more than 99% of the repertoires. A TCS score was defined as the ratio of F50 (clonal expansion) to E x V (chaos), with BLOSUM62-based TCRdist applied between CDR3 peptides within each V-J. Welch's t-statistics and random forest reduced roughly 530 V-J features to fewer than 15, which were used in a naive Bayes classifier (R e1071). TCRdb reanalyzed the raw reads on its own, using fastp at Q25 for trimming and MiXCR for clone calling, and kept in-frame beta chains. Identical CDR3 proteins give one entry, which carries the most common genes and DNA. It is TCRdb's table, rather than the study itself, that gives the V and J calls and clone size. For this sample there are roughly 500,000 distinct CDR3 sequences; about 16% appear just once. Jointly, the top ten make up approximately 32% of the sample.

Sequenced material: blood. The rearranged chain carries TRBV10-3 and TRBJ2-1; no D gene call is confident. The receptor's source is a woman aged 25 to 45 with Graves' ophthalmopathy. The base sequence is TGTGCCATCAGTGAGTCTCGCGACAATGAGCAGTTCTTC. The resulting protein is CAISESRDNEQFF.